The 27 T cell receptor beta chains below were found in one sample sequenced in a study of CD8+ T cells in alopecia areata. RNA, once extracted, was reverse transcribed into cDNA for use as the sequencing template. TCRdb's copy holds only in-frame clones and misses some; the assay was immunoSEQ multiplex PCR. The sample has 40,000 to 45,000 clones, roughly 89% seen once; the top ten hold approximately 17%. Specified treatment: oral pan-JAK inhibitor, 5-10 mg twice daily. This specimen consisted of CD8+ T cells sorted from blood, obtained at week 24, from a patient treated with tofacitinib. The receptors stem from a human donor with alopecia areata.

J is TRBJ2-3 and V is TRBV9, with 8 bases matching TRBD2. The CDR3 contains 15 residues. Germline CDR1 and CDR2: SGDLS and YYNGEE. The V segment lost 1 base and the J segment 0 bases; nucleotides outside the gene matches: 1. The CDR3, as DNA: TGTGCCAGCAGCGTAACTAGCGGCAGCACAGATACGCAGTATTTT. It codes for CASSVTSGSTDTQYF.

The rearrangement links TRBV7-2 to TRBJ1-1, with D maybe TRBD1 (5 bases). The CDR3 runs to 13 residues. Trimming stripped 3 bases from V and 7 bases from J, with 12 bases between. Germline V CDR1 and CDR2: SGHTA, FQGNSA. CDR3 bases: TGTGCCAGCAGCTTCGACGTGGGGGGTGAAGCTTTCTTT. This gives the protein CASSFDVGGEAFF.

The table lists this clone with a count of one. The J gene is TRBJ2-1, the V gene TRBV4-3; TRBD2 matches at 11 bases. Germline V lookup: CDR1 LGHNA, CDR2 YSLEER. The junction had 0 bases not matched to a gene; V was cut back by 0 bases and J by 5 bases. This CDR3 contains 15 residues. The CDR3 sequence is CASSQDSGGDNEQFF. Written as DNA, the CDR3 is TGCGCCAGCAGCCAAGATAGCGGGGGGGACAATGAGCAGTTCTTC.

This clone was recorded only once. This chain links TRBV29-1 with TRBJ2-5, with D unclear. Germline values: CDR1 SQVTM, CDR2 ANQGSEA. The CDR3 totals 13 residues. Trimming removed 3 bases at V and 5 bases at J, with 13 bases between. CDR3 amino acids: CSVEIGGFETQYF. The CDR3 nucleotides read TGCAGCGTTGAGATCGGTGGCTTCGAGACCCAGTACTTC.

This clone was picked up one time. The gene calls are TRBV29-1 and TRBJ1-1; 8 bases line up with TRBD1. The CDR3 extends over 13 amino acids. The ends lost 5 bases at V and 5 bases at J; junction bases unmatched: 7. The germline V gene encodes CDR1 SQVTM and CDR2 ANQGSEA. The CDR3 sequence: CSVSDRVETEAFF. The CDR3 nucleotides read TGCAGCGTTTCGGACAGGGTGGAAACTGAAGCTTTCTTT.

The chain is built from TRBV7-9 and TRBJ1-5; 10 bases match TRBD1. With 4 bases clipped from V and 1 base from J, the junction kept 7 bases outside the gene matches. This CDR3 contains 17 residues. Germline V gene sequence: CDR1 SEHNR, CDR2 FQNEAQ (reference sequence). Here the CDR3 reads CASSSTGGEESNQPQHF. As DNA, the CDR3 is TGTGCCAGCAGCTCGACAGGGGGCGAAGAAAGCAATCAGCCCCAGCATTTT.

The genes are TRBV29-1 and TRBJ2-3; TRBD2 might be the D (6 bases). CDR1 SQVTM and CDR2 ANQGSEA come from the germline V gene. V lost 4 bases to trimming and J lost 5 bases, with 13 bases between them. This CDR3 has 13 amino acids. CDR3 region: CSVVTTGGDTQYF. CDR3 nucleotide sequence: TGCAGCGTTGTGACGACCGGGGGAGATACGCAGTATTTT.

This chain connects TRBV7-2 to TRBJ2-7, with TRBD1 as a possible D gene (6 bases). The CDR3 extends over 15 amino acids. Germline loops: CDR1 SGHTA, CDR2 FQGNSA. Deletions cut 5 bases from V and 2 bases from J, with 16 bases between. CDR3 coding DNA: TGTGCCAGCAGCATTTACAAGGGGGACCCCTACGAGCAGTACTTC. Translation gives CASSIYKGDPYEQYF.

The chain carries TRBV7-9 and TRBJ2-7; D not resolved. The CDR3 is 13 residues long. V shed 4 bases and J shed 4 bases, with 11 bases lying between them. CDR1 and CDR2 (germline): SEHNR, FQNEAQ (reference sequence). In nucleotides, the CDR3 is TGTGCCAGCAGCTCCAGAGACAATTACGAGCAGTACTTC. Translation gives CASSSRDNYEQYF.

The genes are TRBV7-6 and TRBJ2-2; tentatively, D is TRBD1 or TRBD2 (5 bases each). From germline, CDR1 is SGHVS and CDR2 FNYEAQ. Trimming took off 4 bases at V and 6 bases at J, with 15 bases between the two ends. The CDR3 runs 15 residues. CDR3 DNA sequence: TGTGCCAGCAGCTGGGCCGGGGACGGGGCCGGGGAGCTGTTTTTT. This translates into CASSWAGDGAGELFF. Together with reference TRBV7-6 and TRBJ2-2, the CDR3 gives the full variable domain: GAGVSQSPRYKVTKRGQDVALRCDPISGHVSLYWYRQALGQGPEFLTYFNYEAQQDKSGLPNDRFSAERPEGSISTLTIQRTEQRDSAMYRCASSWAGDGAGELFFGEGSRLTVL.

The rearrangement joins TRBV29-1 to TRBJ2-5; D not resolved. The V end was cut by 1 base, the J end by 0 bases, with 9 bases between. Germline values: CDR1 SQVTM, CDR2 ANQGSEA. The CDR3 is 14 residues long. CDR3 region: CSVEAPLYQETQYF. The DNA for the CDR3 is TGCAGCGTTGAAGCCCCTCTGTACCAAGAGACCCAGTACTTC. Full variable domain (missing parts from reference TRBV29-1 and TRBJ2-5): SAVISQKPSRDICQRGTSLTIQCQVDSQVTMMFWYRQQPGQSLTLIATANQGSEATYESGFVIDKFPISRPNLTFSTLTVSNMSPEDSSIYLCSVEAPLYQETQYFGPGTRLLVL.

CDR3 amino acids: CASSLVEALNTGELFF. The CDR3 bases are TGTGCCAGCAGCTTAGTTGAGGCGCTGAACACCGGGGAGCTGTTTTTT. The rearrangement links TRBV7-9 to TRBJ2-2; no firm D call. V was clipped by 1 base and J by 1 base, with 10 bases between them. The CDR3 extends over 16 amino acids. Germline lookup yields CDR1 SEHNR and CDR2 FQNEAQ (reference sequence).

This chain links TRBV20-1 with TRBJ2-3; tentative D call: TRBD2 (5 bases). Trimming stripped 3 bases from V and 13 bases from J, with 11 bases between. This CDR3 region has 10 residues. CDR1 and CDR2 from the germline V gene are DFQATT and SNEGSKA (reference sequence). The CDR3 DNA reads TGCAGTGCTAGGACGACTACAGAGTATTTT. Translated, it gives CSARTTTEYF.

J is TRBJ2-1 and V is TRBV30, with D possibly being TRBD2 (5 bases). Germline lookup yields CDR1 GTSNPN and CDR2 SVGIG (reference sequence). The CDR3 consists of 11 residues. Trimming stripped 5 bases from V and 4 bases from J, with 6 bases between. CDR3 DNA sequence: TGTGCCTGGGGGGAGTACAATGAGCAGTTCTTC. This gives the protein CAWGEYNEQFF.

V gene TRBV30 combines with J gene TRBJ2-2; D is ambiguous. Germline-derived CDR1 and CDR2 are GTSNPN and SVGIG (reference sequence). CDR3 length: 15 amino acids. With 0 bases removed from V and 5 bases from J, the gap between germline ends came to 13 bases. For the CDR3, the DNA is TGTGCCTGGAGTGTACCGCAACCCCTAACCGGGGAGCTGTTTTTT. This codes for CAWSVPQPLTGELFF.

J is TRBJ2-5 and V is TRBV6-1, with D tentatively TRBD1 (6 bases). With 8 bases removed from V and 0 bases from J, the gap between germline ends came to 16 bases. The CDR3 runs 15 residues. Germline assignment: CDR1 MNHNS and CDR2 SASEGT. The CDR3 protein is CASAGQGMYQETQYF. CDR3 DNA sequence: TGTGCCAGCGCCGGGCAGGGGATGTACCAAGAGACCCAGTACTTC.

In this sample, this clone turned up once. J is TRBJ2-5 and V is TRBV27; weak D call: TRBD1 (5 bases). The end of the DNA fits TRBJ2-7 better, so the J call may be wrong. The germline CDR1 and CDR2 sequences are MNHEY and SMNVEV (reference sequence). The CDR3 contains 13 residues. In nucleotides, the CDR3 is TGTGCCAGCAGGACAGATCTAACCTACGAGCAGTACTTC. Its protein is CASRTDLTYEQYF.

The chain combines TRBV10-3 with TRBJ2-5; D unclear. The V and J ends lost 0 bases and 5 bases respectively, with 10 bases between them. CDR1 and CDR2 (germline): ENHRY, SYGVKD. This CDR3 spans 14 amino acids. The CDR3 DNA follows: TGTGCCATCAGTGAGTCCGAAATAGTGGAGACCCAGTACTTC. As protein: CAISESEIVETQYF.

The chain uses TRBV27 and TRBJ2-3, with 10 positions matching TRBD2. V dropped 1 base and J dropped 6; count of bases not matched to a gene: 7. Germline V CDR1 and CDR2: MNHEY, SMNVEV (reference sequence). The CDR3 extends over 16 amino acids. CDR3 sequence (DNA): TGTGCCAGCAGTTTATTCCCTAGCGGGGGTGGGGATACGCAGTATTTT. Translation gives CASSLFPSGGGDTQYF.

This chain uses TRBV10-3 with TRBJ2-1; the D is unclear. Germline lookup yields CDR1 ENHRY and CDR2 SYGVKD. This CDR3 has 16 amino acids. V shed 0 bases and J shed 5 bases, with 14 bases lying between them. The CDR3 is CAISESRSANNNEQFF. The CDR3, as DNA: TGTGCCATCAGTGAGTCAAGGTCTGCGAACAACAATGAGCAGTTCTTC.

The CDR3 region has the DNA TGTGCCAGCAGTTCTCCGAGACAGGGACTTGTCGAGCAGTACTTC. This codes for CASSSPRQGLVEQYF. The chain carries TRBV6-5 and TRBJ2-7, with D tentatively TRBD1 (7 bases). Germline V CDR1 and CDR2: MNHEY, SVGAGI. The CDR3 is 15 amino acids. Trimming took 4 bases from V and 6 from J, leaving 19 bases between them.

The chain carries TRBV5-1 and TRBJ2-1, with D hard to call. Trimming left V 4 bases short and J 10 bases short, with 15 bases between. There are 13 residues in the CDR3. The V gene's germline CDR1 is SGHRS and CDR2 YFSETQ. The CDR3 loop reads CASSHPKVDEQFF. The CDR3 bases are TGCGCCAGCAGCCACCCGAAGGTGGACGAGCAGTTCTTC.

The gene calls are TRBV30 and TRBJ1-2; 9 bases are shared with TRBD1. CDR3 size: 15 residues. Germline V CDR1 and CDR2: GTSNPN, SVGIG (reference sequence). Germline trimming cut 4 bases from V and 4 bases from J; bases unmatched to any gene: 10. In nucleotides, the CDR3 is TGTGCCTGGATATCCACAGGGGGCGCGGGCTATGGCTACACCTTC. Its translation: CAWISTGGAGYGYTF. Drawing the rest from reference TRBV30 and TRBJ1-2, the complete variable domain is SQTIHQWPATLVQPVGSPLSLECTVEGTSNPNLYWYRQAAGRGLQLLFYSVGIGQISSEVPQNLSASRPQDRQFILSSKKLLLSDSGFYLCAWISTGGAGYGYTFGSGTRLTVV.

V is TRBV7-2 and J is TRBJ2-3, with D tentatively TRBD2 (6 bases). V gave up 2 bases and J gave up 6 bases, with 12 bases separating them. The CDR3 sequence is 14 residues long. Germline CDR1 SGHTA, CDR2 FQGNSA. The CDR3 reads CASSLIGAGDTQYF. The CDR3 DNA sequence: TGTGCCAGCAGCTTAATAGGGGCGGGGGATACGCAGTATTTT.

This chain uses TRBV7-8 with TRBJ2-2; D perhaps matches TRBD1 (6 bases). Germline lookup yields CDR1 SGHVS and CDR2 FQNEAQ. The CDR3 extends over 15 amino acids. Trimming shortened V by 7 bases and J by 0 bases, and 12 bases separated the two germline ends. Here the CDR3 DNA reads TGTGCCAGCACCACCGGGACAACGAACACCGGGGAGCTGTTTTTT. Translating it yields CASTTGTTNTGELFF. The full variable domain, completed using reference TRBV7-8 and TRBJ2-2, is GAGVSQSPRYKVAKRGQDVALRCDPISGHVSLFWYQQALGQGPEFLTYFQNEAQLDKSGLPSDRFFAERPEGSVSTLKIQRTQQEDSAVYLCASTTGTTNTGELFFGEGSRLTVL.

This rearrangement joins TRBV27 to TRBJ2-5, with D perhaps assigned TRBD1 or TRBD2 (5 bases each). Gene TRBJ2-7 matches the end of the DNA better, so the J call may be wrong. Germline V gene data show CDR1 as MNHEY and CDR2 as SMNVEV (reference sequence). The CDR3 consists of 13 residues. In nucleotides, the CDR3 is TGTGCCAGCAGTCTCGGGACCGGGCTCGAGCAGTACTTC. Amino acids: CASSLGTGLEQYF.

The V gene is TRBV6-5, the J gene TRBJ1-1, with D perhaps matching TRBD1 (5 bases). Deletions cut 6 bases from V and 4 bases from J, with 18 bases between. This CDR3 comprises 15 residues. CDR1 and CDR2 from the germline V gene are MNHEY and SVGAGI. The CDR3 DNA is TGTGCCAGCAGCTACCCGGGGGGGAAGGTCACTGAAGCTTTCTTT. Its translation is CASSYPGGKVTEAFF.